These 10 T cell receptor beta chains were sequenced from one sample in a study of T cells in Graves' hyperthyroidism and ophthalmopathy. What was amplified from RNA transcripts were TCR beta CDR3 regions. A set of HTBI primers served as the primers for a first-round RT-PCR of the TCR CDR3. From the multiplex PCR reads, TCRdb called clonotypes with MiXCR, one entry per CDR3 protein. There are around 300,000 distinct CDR3 sequences in the sample; roughly 22% occur only once, and 64% lies in the top ten. The sample consisted of blood. The receptors were gathered from a man aged 25-40 years with Graves' ophthalmopathy.

This clonotype has a count of ten or more. The CDR3 loop is CASSVGLADYEQYF. In DNA, the CDR3 is TGTGCCAGCAGCGTCGGACTAGCGGACTACGAGCAGTACTTC. The chain carries TRBV11-1 and TRBJ2-7; 10 bases align to TRBD2. The germline CDR1 and CDR2 sequences are SGHAT and FQDESV (reference sequence). The CDR3 has 14 residues. J lost 3 bases, V lost 5 bases, and 4 bases had no gene match.

This clonotype was seen ten or more times. The chain uses TRBV12-3 or TRBV12-4 and TRBJ1-1, with 7 bases lining up with TRBD1. With 4 bases clipped from V and 1 base from J, the junction kept 3 bases outside the gene matches. The CDR3 loop spans 14 amino acids. The CDR3 is CASSYGQANTEAFF. In nucleotides, the CDR3 is TGTGCCAGCAGTTATGGACAGGCGAACACTGAAGCTTTCTTT.

This chain joins TRBV5-1 and TRBJ2-6; 8 nucleotides agree with TRBD1. Trimming took 5 bases from V and 0 from J; bases not matched to a gene: 7. This CDR3 comprises 17 residues. Germline V gene sequence: CDR1 SGHRS, CDR2 YFSETQ. This chain's CDR3 is CASRTGQAISGANVLTF. CDR3 nucleotide sequence: TGCGCCAGCAGAACGGGACAGGCCATCTCTGGGGCCAACGTCCTGACTTTC.

In its sample, this clonotype was seen a few times. The CDR3, as DNA: TGTGCCAGCAGTGAGGGGGACACAGATACGCAGTATTTT. It specifies CASSEGDTDTQYF. The chain is built from TRBV6-4 and TRBJ2-3; D may correspond to TRBD1 or TRBD2 (5 bases each). From germline, CDR1 is MRHNA and CDR2 SNTAGT. The CDR3 extends over 13 amino acids. V was cut by 3 bases and J by 2 bases, with 6 bases left in between.

In its sample, this clonotype was seen a few times. This chain connects TRBV15 to TRBJ2-1; TRBD2 aligns across 9 bases. From germline, CDR1 is LNHNV and CDR2 YYDKDF (reference sequence). The CDR3 has 15 amino acids. V lost 0 bases and J lost 5; bases outside the gene matches: 2. CDR3 protein: CATSRETSGHNEQFF. Written as DNA, the CDR3 is TGTGCCACCAGCAGAGAAACTAGCGGGCACAATGAGCAGTTCTTC.

This clonotype showed up just a few times. The chain couples TRBV19 to TRBJ2-2; 15 bases match TRBD2. The CDR3 length is 19 residues. Germline V gives CDR1 LNHDA, CDR2 SQIVND (reference sequence). J lost 8 bases, V lost 4 bases, and 14 bases had no gene match. The CDR3 sequence is CASSTTPPGLAGGVGELFF. CDR3 coding DNA: TGTGCCAGTAGTACCACGCCTCCGGGACTAGCGGGAGGAGTGGGGGAGCTGTTTTTT.

This clonotype was observed a few times. The rearrangement links TRBV7-4 to TRBJ2-7, with 9 bases lining up with TRBD1. The CDR3 runs to 16 residues. With V trimmed by 2 bases and J by 5 bases, 10 bases remained unmatched. From germline, CDR1 is SGHVT and CDR2 SQSDAQ. The CDR3 spells CASSLKGGTGLNEQYF. The CDR3 nucleotides read TGTGCCAGCAGCTTAAAAGGAGGGACAGGGCTCAACGAGCAGTACTTC. Variable domain in full (rest from reference TRBV7-4 and TRBJ2-7): GAGVSQSPRYKVAKRGRDVALRCDSISGHVTLYWYRQTLGQGSEVLTYSQSDAQRDKSGRPSGRFSAERPERSVSTLKIQRTEQGDSAVYLCASSLKGGTGLNEQYFGPGTRLTVT.

This clonotype was seen only a few times. The chain has TRBV12-3 or TRBV12-4 and TRBJ2-1; D is unclear. The germline V and J ends were trimmed by 3 bases and 5 bases, with 5 bases remaining between them. The CDR3 runs 12 residues. The CDR3 DNA sequence: TGTGCCAGCAGTTTCCGGGACAATGAGCAGTTCTTC. Its protein is CASSFRDNEQFF.

The rearrangement uses TRBV4-1 and TRBJ2-2; 8 bases agree with TRBD2. CDR3 length: 15 amino acids. Germline CDR1 and CDR2: MGHRA and YSYEKL. The V and J ends lost 4 bases and 7 bases, in that order; junction bases with no gene match: 8. In DNA form, the CDR3 reads TGCGCCAGCAGCCGGACACTAGCGGCCCTCGGGGAGCTGTTTTTT. This gives the protein CASSRTLAALGELFF.

Ten or more counts support this clonotype. The chain combines TRBV28 with TRBJ2-5; 13 bases match TRBD2. This CDR3 has 15 residues. The ends lost 4 bases at V and 7 bases at J; junction bases unmatched: 6. The germline gives CDR1 MDHEN, CDR2 SYDVKM. The CDR3 reads CASSSLRTSGRTQYF. Here the CDR3 DNA reads TGTGCCAGCAGTTCCCTCAGGACTAGCGGGAGGACCCAGTACTTC.